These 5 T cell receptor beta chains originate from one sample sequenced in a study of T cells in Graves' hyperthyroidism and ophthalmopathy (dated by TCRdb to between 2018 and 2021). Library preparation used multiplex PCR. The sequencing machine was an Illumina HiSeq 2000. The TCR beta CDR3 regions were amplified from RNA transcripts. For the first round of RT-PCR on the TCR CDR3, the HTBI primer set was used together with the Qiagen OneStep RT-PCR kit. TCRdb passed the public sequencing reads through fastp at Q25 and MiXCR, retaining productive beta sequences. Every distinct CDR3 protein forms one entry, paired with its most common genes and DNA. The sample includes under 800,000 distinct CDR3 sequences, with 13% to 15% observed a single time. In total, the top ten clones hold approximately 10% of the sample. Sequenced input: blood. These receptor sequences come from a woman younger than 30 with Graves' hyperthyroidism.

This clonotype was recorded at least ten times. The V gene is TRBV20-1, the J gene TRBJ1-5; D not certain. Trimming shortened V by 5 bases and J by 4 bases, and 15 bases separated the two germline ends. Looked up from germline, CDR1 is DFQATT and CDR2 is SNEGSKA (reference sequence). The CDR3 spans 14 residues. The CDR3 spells CSAQRTGENQPQHF. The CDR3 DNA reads TGCAGTGCTCAGAGGACCGGAGAAAATCAGCCCCAGCATTTT.

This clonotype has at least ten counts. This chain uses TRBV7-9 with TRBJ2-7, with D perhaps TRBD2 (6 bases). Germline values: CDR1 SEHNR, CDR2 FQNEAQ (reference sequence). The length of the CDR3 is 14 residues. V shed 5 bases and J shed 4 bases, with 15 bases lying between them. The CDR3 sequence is CASSRRGQGYEQYF. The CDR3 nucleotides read TGTGCCAGCAGCCGGCGGGGCCAAGGGTACGAGCAGTACTTC.

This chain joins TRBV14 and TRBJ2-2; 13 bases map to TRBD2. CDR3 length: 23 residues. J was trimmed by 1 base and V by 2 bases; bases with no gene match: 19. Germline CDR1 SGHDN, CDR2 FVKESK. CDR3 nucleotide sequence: TGTGCCAGCAGCCAAAACGGGACTAGCGGGACCAAGTCAAGGTTTCTGAACACCGGGGAGCTGTTTTTT. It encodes CASSQNGTSGTKSRFLNTGELFF.

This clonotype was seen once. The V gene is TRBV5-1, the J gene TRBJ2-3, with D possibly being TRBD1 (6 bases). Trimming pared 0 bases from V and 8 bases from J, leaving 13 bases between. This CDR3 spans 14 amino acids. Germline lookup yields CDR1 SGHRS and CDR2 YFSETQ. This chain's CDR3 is CASSLGGTTPTQYF. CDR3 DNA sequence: TGCGCCAGCAGCTTGGGGGGGACAACTCCTACGCAGTATTTT.

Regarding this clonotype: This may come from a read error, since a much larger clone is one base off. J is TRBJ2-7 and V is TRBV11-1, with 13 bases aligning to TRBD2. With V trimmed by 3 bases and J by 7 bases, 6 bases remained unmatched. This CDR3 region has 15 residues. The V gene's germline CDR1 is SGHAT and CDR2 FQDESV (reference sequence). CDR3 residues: CASSFTSGRANEQYF. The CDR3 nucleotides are TGTGCCAGCAGCTTTACTAGCGGGAGGGCCAATGAGCAGTACTTC.